This T cell receptor (beta chain) is drawn from a study of response to subunit inactivated influenza vaccine. A single record per CDR3 protein comes from TCRdb applying MiXCR to the RT-PCR reads. The table includes about half a million distinct CDR3 sequences, less than 10% detected once. This clonotype appeared many times. V dropped 0 bases and J dropped 5; count of bases not matched to a gene: 14. In germline, CDR1 is SGHRS, CDR2 YFSETQ. The CDR3 covers 17 residues. Here the sequenced sample was PBMCs from blood, taken less than 30 months after vaccination. The rearrangement links TRBV5-1 to TRBJ2-7; 7 bases align to TRBD1. This sequence was found in a man aged 50 to 69 who received an inactivated influenza vaccine. The CDR3 here is CASSLAQGETGFHEQYF. CDR3 nucleotides: TGCGCCAGCAGCTTGGCCCAGGGTGAGACAGGGTTCCACGAGCAGTACTTC. Full variable domain (remainder filled in from reference TRBV5-1 and TRBJ2-7): KAGVTQTPRYLIKTRGQQVTLSCSPISGHRSVSWYQQTPGQGLQFLFEYFSETQRNKGNFPGRFSGRQFSNSRSEMNVSTLELGDSALYLCASSLAQGETGFHEQYFGPGTRLTVT.